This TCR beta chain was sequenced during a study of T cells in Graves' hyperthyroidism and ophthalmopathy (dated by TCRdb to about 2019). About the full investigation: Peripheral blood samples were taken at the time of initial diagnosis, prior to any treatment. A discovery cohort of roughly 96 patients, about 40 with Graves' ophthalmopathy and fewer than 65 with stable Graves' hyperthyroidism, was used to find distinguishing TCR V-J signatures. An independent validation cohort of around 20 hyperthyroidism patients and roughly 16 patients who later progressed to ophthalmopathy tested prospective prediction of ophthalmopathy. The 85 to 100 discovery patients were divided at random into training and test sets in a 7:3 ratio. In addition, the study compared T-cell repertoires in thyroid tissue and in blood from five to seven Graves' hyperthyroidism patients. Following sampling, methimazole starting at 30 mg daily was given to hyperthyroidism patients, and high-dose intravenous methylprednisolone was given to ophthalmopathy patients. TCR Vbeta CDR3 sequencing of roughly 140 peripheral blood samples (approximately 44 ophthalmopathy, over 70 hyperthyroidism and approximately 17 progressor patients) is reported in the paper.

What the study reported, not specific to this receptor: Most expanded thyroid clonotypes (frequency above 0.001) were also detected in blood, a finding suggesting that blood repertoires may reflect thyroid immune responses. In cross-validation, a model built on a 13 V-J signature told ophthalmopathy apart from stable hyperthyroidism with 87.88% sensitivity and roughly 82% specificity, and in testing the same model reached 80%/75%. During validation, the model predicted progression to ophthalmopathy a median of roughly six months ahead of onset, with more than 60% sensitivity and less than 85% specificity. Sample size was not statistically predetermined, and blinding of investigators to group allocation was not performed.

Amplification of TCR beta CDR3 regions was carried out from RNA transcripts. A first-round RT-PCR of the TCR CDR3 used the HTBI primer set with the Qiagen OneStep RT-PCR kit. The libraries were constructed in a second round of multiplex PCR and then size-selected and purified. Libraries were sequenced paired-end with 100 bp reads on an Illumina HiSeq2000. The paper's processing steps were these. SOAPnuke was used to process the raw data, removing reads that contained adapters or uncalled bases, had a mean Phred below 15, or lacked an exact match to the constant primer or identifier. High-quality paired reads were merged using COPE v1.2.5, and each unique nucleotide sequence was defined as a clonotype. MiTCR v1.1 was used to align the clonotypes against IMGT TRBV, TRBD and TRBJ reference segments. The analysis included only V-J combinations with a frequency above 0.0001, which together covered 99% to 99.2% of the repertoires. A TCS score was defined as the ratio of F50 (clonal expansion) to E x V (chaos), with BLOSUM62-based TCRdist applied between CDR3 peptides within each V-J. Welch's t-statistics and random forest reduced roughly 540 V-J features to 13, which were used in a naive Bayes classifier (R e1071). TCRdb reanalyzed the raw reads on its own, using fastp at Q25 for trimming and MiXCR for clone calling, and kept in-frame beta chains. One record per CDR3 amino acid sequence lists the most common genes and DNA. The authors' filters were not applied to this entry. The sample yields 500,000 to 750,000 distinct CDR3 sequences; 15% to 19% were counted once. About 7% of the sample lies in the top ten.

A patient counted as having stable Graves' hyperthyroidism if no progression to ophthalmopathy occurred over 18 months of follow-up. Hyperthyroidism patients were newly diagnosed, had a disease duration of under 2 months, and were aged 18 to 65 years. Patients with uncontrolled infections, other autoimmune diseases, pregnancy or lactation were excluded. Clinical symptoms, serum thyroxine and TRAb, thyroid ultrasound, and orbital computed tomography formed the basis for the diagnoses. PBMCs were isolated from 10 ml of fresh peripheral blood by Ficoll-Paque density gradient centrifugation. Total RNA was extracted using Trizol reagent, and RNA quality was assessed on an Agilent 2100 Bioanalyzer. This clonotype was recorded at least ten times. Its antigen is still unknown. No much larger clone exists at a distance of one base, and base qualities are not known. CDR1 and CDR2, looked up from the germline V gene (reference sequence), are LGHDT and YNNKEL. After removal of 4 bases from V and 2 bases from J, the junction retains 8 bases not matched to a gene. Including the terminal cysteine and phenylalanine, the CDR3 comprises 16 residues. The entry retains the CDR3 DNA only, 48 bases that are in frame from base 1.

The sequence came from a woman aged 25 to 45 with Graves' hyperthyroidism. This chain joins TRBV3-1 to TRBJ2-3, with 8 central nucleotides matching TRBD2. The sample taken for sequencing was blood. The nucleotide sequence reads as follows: TGTGCCAGCAGCCCCCATAGCGGGGATGACACAGATACGCAGTATTTT. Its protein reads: CASSPHSGDDTDTQYF.